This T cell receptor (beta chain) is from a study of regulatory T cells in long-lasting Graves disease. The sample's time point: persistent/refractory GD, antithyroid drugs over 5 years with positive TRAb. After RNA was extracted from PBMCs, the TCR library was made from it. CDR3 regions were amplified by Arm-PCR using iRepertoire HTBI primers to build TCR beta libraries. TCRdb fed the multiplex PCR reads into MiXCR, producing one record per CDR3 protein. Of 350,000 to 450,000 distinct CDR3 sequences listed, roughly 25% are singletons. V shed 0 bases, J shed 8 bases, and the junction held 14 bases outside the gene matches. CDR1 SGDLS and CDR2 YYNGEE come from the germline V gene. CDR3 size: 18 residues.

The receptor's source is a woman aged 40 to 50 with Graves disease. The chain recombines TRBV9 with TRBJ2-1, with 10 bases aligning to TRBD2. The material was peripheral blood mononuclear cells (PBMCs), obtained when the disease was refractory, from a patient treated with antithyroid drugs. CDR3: CASSVEAGGLWSGDEQFF. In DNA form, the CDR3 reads TGTGCCAGCAGCGTAGAAGCGGGAGGGCTTTGGTCCGGAGATGAGCAGTTCTTC.